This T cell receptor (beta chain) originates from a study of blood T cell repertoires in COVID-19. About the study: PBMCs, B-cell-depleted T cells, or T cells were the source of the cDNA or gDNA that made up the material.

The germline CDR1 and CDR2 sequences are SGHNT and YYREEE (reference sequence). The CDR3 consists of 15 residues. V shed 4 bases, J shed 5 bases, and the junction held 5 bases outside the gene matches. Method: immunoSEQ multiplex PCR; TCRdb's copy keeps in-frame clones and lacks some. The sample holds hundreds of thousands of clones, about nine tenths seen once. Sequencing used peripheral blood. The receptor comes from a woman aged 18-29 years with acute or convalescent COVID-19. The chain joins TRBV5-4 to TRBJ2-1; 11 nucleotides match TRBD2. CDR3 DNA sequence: TGTGCCAGCAGCCCTGGACTAGCGGGCGACAATGAGCAGTTCTTC. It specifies CASSPGLAGDNEQFF.